Shown below are 21 T cell receptor beta chains from a single sample sequenced in a study of T cell responses to AZD1222 COVID-19 vaccine. Clones were read by immunoSEQ multiplex PCR, and TCRdb kept only the in-frame ones, dropping some. This table holds some 80,000 clones, around 80% found once. The sample in question was peripheral blood, obtained 28 days after the second dose of the MenACWY control vaccine. The source is an adult who received the MenACWY meningococcal vaccine as a control.

The V gene is TRBV18, the J gene TRBJ1-2; possibly TRBD1 for D (6 bases). Germline V gene sequence: CDR1 KGHSH, CDR2 LQKENI. The V and J ends lost 2 bases and 4 bases respectively, with 8 bases between them. The CDR3 sequence is 13 residues long. The CDR3 bases are TGTGCCAGCTCACCATCAGGGGCCTATGGCTACACCTTC. It translates to CASSPSGAYGYTF. The variable domain in full, completed from reference TRBV18 and TRBJ1-2, reads NAGVMQNPRHLVRRRGQEARLRCSPMKGHSHVYWYRQLPEEGLKFMVYLQKENIIDESGMPKERFSAEFPKEGPSILRIQQVVRGDSAAYFCASSPSGAYGYTFGSGTRLTVV.

This chain links TRBV4-1 with TRBJ2-1; tentative D call: TRBD2 (5 bases). The CDR3 sequence is 17 residues long. V shed 0 bases and J shed 4 bases, with 16 bases lying between them. CDR1 and CDR2 (germline): MGHRA, YSYEKL. CDR3 sequence (DNA): TGCGCCAGCAGCCAAGAAGGAGGAGCGGCCGGGTACAATGAGCAGTTCTTC. Translating it yields CASSQEGGAAGYNEQFF.

This clone has a single count. The chain recombines TRBV30 with TRBJ1-1; no firm D call. The CDR3 has 11 residues. CDR1 and CDR2 from the germline V gene are GTSNPN and SVGIG (reference sequence). V was pared by 6 bases and J by 3 bases, with 8 bases between. The DNA of the CDR3 is TGTGCCTGTAGCCAGGACACTGAAGCTTTCTTT. It yields the protein CACSQDTEAFF.

The chain combines TRBV15 with TRBJ1-6; 8 bases agree with TRBD1. J lost 2 bases, V lost 5 bases, and 11 bases had no gene match. In germline, CDR1 is LNHNV, CDR2 YYDKDF (reference sequence). CDR3 length: 18 amino acids. The CDR3 nucleotides are TGTGCCACCAGCTCCCACCCGACAGGGGACACCTATAATTCACCCCTCCACTTT. Protein: CATSSHPTGDTYNSPLHF.

CDR3 in DNA: TGTGCCAGCAGTATGTCTAGCGGGAGGTTAGATACGCAGTATTTT. Protein: CASSMSSGRLDTQYF. The chain has TRBV6-5 and TRBJ2-3, with 11 bases lining up with TRBD2. The germline V gene has CDR1 MNHEY and CDR2 SVGAGI. This CDR3 spans 15 amino acids. The junction had 6 bases not matched to a gene; V was cut back by 5 bases and J by 5 bases.

The rearrangement uses TRBV4-1 and TRBJ1-2; D may be TRBD1 (5 bases). V lost 5 bases and J 4 bases, leaving 20 bases between the germline ends. Germline V gene lookup returns CDR1 MGHRA and CDR2 YSYEKL. The CDR3 loop spans 16 amino acids. In nucleotides, the CDR3 is TGCGCCAGCAGCGCTTCCCCGGGGGGATTGGGCTATGGCTACACCTTC. Encoded protein: CASSASPGGLGYGYTF.

This sequence joins TRBV18 and TRBJ1-1; the D is unclear. V was pared by 8 bases and J by 0 bases, with 19 bases between. Germline CDR1 reads KGHSH; CDR2 reads LQKENI. The CDR3 runs to 16 residues. The CDR3 loop reads CASTRGGQAMNTEAFF. The CDR3, as DNA: TGTGCCAGCACACGGGGAGGCCAGGCCATGAACACTGAAGCTTTCTTT.

The V gene is TRBV9, the J gene TRBJ2-2; D is unresolved. V was pared by 4 bases and J by 4 bases, with 11 bases between. The CDR3 runs 14 residues. Germline loops: CDR1 SGDLS, CDR2 YYNGEE. DNA of the CDR3: TGTGCCAGCAGCCTTGGGTCCCTCACCGGGGAGCTGTTTTTT. Encoded protein: CASSLGSLTGELFF.

This chain links TRBV30 with TRBJ1-4, with D unresolved. The CDR3 has 13 amino acids. Germline V gives CDR1 GTSNPN, CDR2 SVGIG (reference sequence). V lost 3 bases and J 5 bases, leaving 10 bases between the germline ends. CDR3 DNA: TGTGCCTGGAGCTGGCAGGCCAATGAAAAACTGTTTTTT. It encodes CAWSWQANEKLFF.

This chain links TRBV5-4 with TRBJ2-1; D ambiguous. V lost 0 bases and J lost 6, with 7 bases in between. From germline, CDR1 is SGHNT and CDR2 YYREEE (reference sequence). This CDR3 is 13 amino acids long. CDR3 loop: CASSLAGGNEQFF. In DNA, the CDR3 is TGTGCCAGCAGCTTGGCAGGTGGCAATGAGCAGTTCTTC.

The V gene is TRBV18, the J gene TRBJ2-1, with unresolved D. The CDR3 spans 15 residues. Germline values: CDR1 KGHSH, CDR2 LQKENI. With 3 bases removed from V and 6 bases from J, the gap between germline ends came to 15 bases. Here the CDR3 DNA reads TGTGCCAGCTCACCGACGTCCTCACTTTCCAATGAGCAGTTCTTC. The encoded protein is CASSPTSSLSNEQFF.

This sequence joins TRBV19 and TRBJ1-2, with D perhaps TRBD1 (5 bases). Germline V CDR1 and CDR2: LNHDA, SQIVND (reference sequence). The CDR3 runs to 15 residues. V lost 4 bases, J lost 1 base, and 13 bases lay in between. The DNA for the CDR3 is TGTGCCAGTAGTAAACAGGAGCTGTTTAACTATGGCTACACCTTC. This sequence encodes CASSKQELFNYGYTF.

Only a few counts were recorded for this clone. The chain uses TRBV28 and TRBJ1-1; perhaps TRBD1 as D (5 bases). Germline V gene sequence: CDR1 MDHEN, CDR2 SYDVKM. The V gene lost 5 bases and the J gene lost 1 base, with 11 bases spanning the gap. The CDR3 has 14 residues. The CDR3 protein is CASSPPGQNTEAFF. CDR3 bases: TGTGCCAGCAGTCCGCCCGGACAGAACACTGAAGCTTTCTTT.

J is TRBJ2-3 and V is TRBV27, with TRBD1 identical over 7 bases. The germline gives CDR1 MNHEY, CDR2 SMNVEV (reference sequence). The CDR3 runs to 15 residues. The junction had 10 bases not matched to a gene; V was cut back by 6 bases and J by 4 bases. CDR3 nucleotide sequence: TGTGCCAGCAGCCGACAGGGCCAGGGGGCAGATACGCAGTATTTT. Translated, it gives CASSRQGQGADTQYF.

This clone was found a few times. The chain's CDR3 is CASSPYYEQYF. CDR3 nucleotide sequence: TGTGCCAGCAGTCCCTACTACGAGCAGTACTTC. The V and J genes are TRBV2 and TRBJ2-7; D unresolved. CDR3 length: 11 amino acids. With 5 bases removed from V and 3 bases from J, the gap between germline ends came to 5 bases. Germline CDR1 and CDR2: SNHLY and FYNNEI. Full variable domain (remainder filled in from reference TRBV2 and TRBJ2-7): EPEVTQTPSHQVTQMGQEVILRCVPISNHLYFYWYRQILGQKVEFLVSFYNNEISEKSEIFDDQFSVERPDGSNFTLKIRSTKLEDSAMYFCASSPYYEQYFGPGTRLTVT.

The rearrangement links TRBV11-2 to TRBJ2-1; D is ambiguous. The CDR3 has 13 residues. Trimming stripped 1 base from V and 8 bases from J, with 9 bases between. Germline CDR1 SGHAT, CDR2 FQNNGV. The CDR3 DNA is TGTGCCAGCAGCTTAGGATTGATGGATGAGCAGTTCTTC. Protein sequence: CASSLGLMDEQFF.

There are many counts of this clone. The chain links TRBV7-9 to TRBJ2-7; no firm D call. This CDR3 has 13 residues. Trimming took 0 bases from V and 2 from J, leaving 5 bases between them. The germline CDR1 and CDR2 sequences are SEHNR and FQNEAQ (reference sequence). CDR3 bases: TGTGCCAGCAGCTTAGCCCAACCCTACGAGCAGTACTTC. Translating gives CASSLAQPYEQYF.

The chain recombines TRBV5-1 with TRBJ1-1; a possible D gene is TRBD1 (5 bases). The V and J ends lost 0 bases and 3 bases respectively, with 9 bases between them. The CDR3 totals 14 residues. Germline CDR1 SGHRS, CDR2 YFSETQ. The CDR3 is CASSLDQGYTEAFF. Here the CDR3 DNA reads TGCGCCAGCAGCTTGGACCAGGGATACACTGAAGCTTTCTTT. The variable domain in full, with the rest retrieved from reference TRBV5-1 and TRBJ1-1, is KAGVTQTPRYLIKTRGQQVTLSCSPISGHRSVSWYQQTPGQGLQFLFEYFSETQRNKGNFPGRFSGRQFSNSRSEMNVSTLELGDSALYLCASSLDQGYTEAFFGQGTRLTVV.

The J gene is TRBJ1-1, the V gene TRBV5-6; TRBD1 agrees at 7 bases. With 1 base clipped from V and 5 bases from J, the junction kept 2 bases outside the gene matches. Looked up from germline, CDR1 is SGHDT and CDR2 is YYEEEE. This CDR3 comprises 13 residues. The CDR3 reads CASSLQGGTEAFF. DNA for the CDR3: TGTGCCAGCAGCTTGCAGGGGGGGACTGAAGCTTTCTTT.

The J gene is TRBJ2-7, the V gene TRBV7-3; 9 bases line up with TRBD1. This CDR3 is built from 13 residues. The J segment lost 5 bases and the V segment lost 5 bases, leaving 4 bases of the junction unmatched. The germline gives CDR1 SGHTA, CDR2 FQGTGA. The CDR3 region is CASSPRTGDEQYF. CDR3 bases: TGTGCCAGCAGCCCCCGGACAGGGGACGAGCAGTACTTC.

The V gene is TRBV28, the J gene TRBJ2-1; perhaps TRBD2 as D (6 bases). Germline-derived CDR1 and CDR2 are MDHEN and SYDVKM. The CDR3 is 13 amino acids. Between the trimmed V and J ends, which lost 11 bases and 0 bases, there was a span of 11 bases. CDR3 nucleotide sequence: TGTGCCGCGGGGTACCGCTCCTACAATGAGCAGTTCTTC. Residues: CAAGYRSYNEQFF.